This passage covers 12 T cell receptor beta chains from one sample sequenced in a study of brain T cells in children with intractable seizures. Data came from immunoSEQ multiplex PCR; TCRdb stores just in-frame clones and leaves some out. The table includes 340,000 or so clones, roughly 92% detected once. Sample time point: blood from clinic visit 5 months post-surgery; TSC patient then seizure free. The specimen was peripheral blood, collected about 5 months after surgery. The source of these receptors is a boy under two years old with tuberous sclerosis and intractable seizures.

This chain links TRBV30 with TRBJ2-7; TRBD1 might be the D (5 bases). Germline V CDR1 and CDR2: GTSNPN, SVGIG (reference sequence). V gave up 5 bases and J gave up 6 bases, with 17 bases separating them. The CDR3 spans 13 residues. CDR3 protein: CAWRQRGGLEQYF. Here the CDR3 DNA reads TGTGCCTGGCGACAGAGAGGTGGTCTCGAGCAGTACTTC.

V and J are TRBV7-9 and TRBJ2-1; tentatively, D is TRBD2 (5 bases). V shed 7 bases and J shed 10 bases, with 23 bases lying between them. Germline lookup yields CDR1 SEHNR and CDR2 FQNEAQ (reference sequence). CDR3 length equals 15 residues. The CDR3 loop is CASTSNSVRAWEQFF. The CDR3 nucleotides are TGTGCCAGCACCTCAAATTCGGTGCGGGCGTGGGAGCAGTTCTTC.

This clone was counted a single time. The rearrangement uses TRBV14 and TRBJ1-3; D gene uncertain. V lost 4 bases and J lost 0, with 13 bases in between. The germline V gene has CDR1 SGHDN and CDR2 FVKESK. The CDR3 is 16 residues long. The CDR3 region is CASSLDWVDSGNTIYF. DNA for the CDR3: TGTGCCAGCAGCCTGGATTGGGTAGACTCTGGAAACACCATATATTTT.

The chain has TRBV6-4 and TRBJ1-2; 9 nucleotides line up with TRBD1. The J segment lost 0 bases and the V segment lost 4 bases, leaving 6 bases of the junction unmatched. CDR3 length: 16 amino acids. CDR1 is MRHNA, CDR2 SNTAGT, per germline. This CDR3 is CASSGTGVGSNYGYTF. The CDR3 coding sequence is TGTGCCAGCAGTGGGACAGGGGTAGGATCTAACTATGGCTACACCTTC.

The V and J genes are TRBV13 and TRBJ1-1; 7 bases agree with TRBD1. The germline V gene has CDR1 PRHDT and CDR2 FYEKMQ (reference sequence). This CDR3 has 14 amino acids. Trimming took 5 bases from V and 4 from J; bases not matched to a gene: 7. CDR3 nucleotides: TGTGCCAGCAGCGCAGCCCAGGGGGGCACTGAAGCTTTCTTT. It translates to CASSAAQGGTEAFF.

The chain joins TRBV14 to TRBJ2-5; 10 positions match TRBD1. Germline V lookup: CDR1 SGHDN, CDR2 FVKESK. The CDR3 extends over 19 amino acids. Trimming cost V 0 bases and J 8 bases; bases outside gene matches: 18. The CDR3 reads CASSQELWATGGTSGTQYF. The CDR3 DNA is TGTGCCAGCAGCCAAGAACTCTGGGCGACAGGGGGCACCTCAGGTACCCAGTACTTC.

The chain carries TRBV29-1 and TRBJ1-1; tentative D call: TRBD1 (5 bases). CDR1 is SQVTM, CDR2 ANQGSEA, per germline. This CDR3 contains 15 residues. The germline V and J ends were trimmed by 1 base and 1 base, with 13 bases remaining between them. DNA of the CDR3: TGCAGCGTTGAAGGTTGGTGGCAGGGGAACACTGAAGCTTTCTTT. It yields the protein CSVEGWWQGNTEAFF.

This chain connects TRBV4-1 to TRBJ1-5, with a possible D match to TRBD1 (5 bases). CDR3 length equals 15 residues. The germline V gene has CDR1 MGHRA and CDR2 YSYEKL. V lost 4 bases to trimming and J lost 3 bases, with 13 bases between them. The CDR3 is CASSPRDSPNQPQHF. The CDR3 DNA reads TGCGCCAGCAGCCCCCGAGACAGTCCCAATCAGCCCCAGCATTTT.

This chain joins TRBV3-1 (or the pseudogene TRBV3-2) and TRBJ1-3; D uncertain. Germline CDR1 reads LGHDT; CDR2 reads YNNKEL (reference sequence). Deletions cut 8 bases from V and 0 bases from J, with 11 bases between. This CDR3 has 14 residues. The CDR3 reads CASAGSSSGNTIYF. CDR3 coding DNA: TGTGCCAGCGCTGGCTCAAGCTCTGGAAACACCATATATTTT.

J is TRBJ1-2 and V is TRBV9; D unresolved. Trimming cost V 2 bases and J 5 bases, with 16 bases left between them. The length of the CDR3 is 15 residues. CDR1 and CDR2 (germline): SGDLS, YYNGEE. The chain's CDR3 is CASSVLETVNYGYTF. The CDR3 bases are TGTGCCAGCAGCGTTTTAGAGACCGTTAATTATGGCTACACCTTC.

This chain connects TRBV11-2 to TRBJ2-7; possibly TRBD1 or TRBD2 for D (6 bases each). Trimming cost V 2 bases and J 4 bases, with 15 bases left between them. Germline V lookup: CDR1 SGHAT, CDR2 FQNNGV. The CDR3 runs 15 residues. Here the CDR3 DNA reads TGTGCCAGCAGCTTATTGGACGGGGGCTCATACGAGCAGTACTTC. The encoded protein is CASSLLDGGSYEQYF.

The genes are TRBV28 and TRBJ2-4; D gene uncertain. The CDR3 is made up of 11 amino acids. V dropped 3 bases and J dropped 8 bases, with 5 bases sitting between them. Looked up from germline, CDR1 is MDHEN and CDR2 is SYDVKM. CDR3 in DNA: TGTGCCAGCAGTTTTCTGGACATTCAGTACTTC. Translated: CASSFLDIQYF.